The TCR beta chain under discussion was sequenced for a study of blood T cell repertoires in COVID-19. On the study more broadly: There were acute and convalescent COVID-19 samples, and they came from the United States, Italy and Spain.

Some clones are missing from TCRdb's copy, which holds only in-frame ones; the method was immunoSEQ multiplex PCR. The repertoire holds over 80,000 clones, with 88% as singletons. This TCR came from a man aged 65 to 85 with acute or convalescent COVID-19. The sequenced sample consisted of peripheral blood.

CDR3 in amino acids: CASSRYTRDHEQFF. CDR3 in DNA: TGTGCCAGCTCACGTTATACCAGGGATCATGAGCAGTTCTTC. The V gene is TRBV18, the J gene TRBJ2-1, with a tentative D call TRBD1 (5 bases). This CDR3 comprises 14 residues. With 4 bases removed from V and 8 bases from J, the gap between germline ends came to 15 bases. The V gene's germline CDR1 is KGHSH and CDR2 LQKENI. Using reference TRBV18 and TRBJ2-1 for the parts outside the CDR3, the full variable domain is NAGVMQNPRHLVRRRGQEARLRCSPMKGHSHVYWYRQLPEEGLKFMVYLQKENIIDESGMPKERFSAEFPKEGPSILRIQQVVRGDSAAYFCASSRYTRDHEQFFGPGTRLTVL.